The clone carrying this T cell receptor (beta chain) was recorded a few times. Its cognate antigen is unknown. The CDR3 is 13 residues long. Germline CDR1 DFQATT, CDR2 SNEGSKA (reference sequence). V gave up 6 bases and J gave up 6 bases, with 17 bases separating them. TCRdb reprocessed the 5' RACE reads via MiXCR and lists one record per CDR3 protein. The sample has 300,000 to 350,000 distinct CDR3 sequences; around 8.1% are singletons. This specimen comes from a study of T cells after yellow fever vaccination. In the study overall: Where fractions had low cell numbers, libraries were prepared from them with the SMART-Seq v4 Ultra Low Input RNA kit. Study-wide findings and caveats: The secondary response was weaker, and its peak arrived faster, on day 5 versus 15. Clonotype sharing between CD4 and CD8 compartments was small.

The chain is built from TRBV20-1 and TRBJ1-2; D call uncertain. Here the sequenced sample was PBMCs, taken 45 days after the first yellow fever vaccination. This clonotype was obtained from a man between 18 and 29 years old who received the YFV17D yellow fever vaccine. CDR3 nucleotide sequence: TGCAGTGCCCCCATCCTTAGAAGAAATGGCTACACCTTC. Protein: CSAPILRRNGYTF.